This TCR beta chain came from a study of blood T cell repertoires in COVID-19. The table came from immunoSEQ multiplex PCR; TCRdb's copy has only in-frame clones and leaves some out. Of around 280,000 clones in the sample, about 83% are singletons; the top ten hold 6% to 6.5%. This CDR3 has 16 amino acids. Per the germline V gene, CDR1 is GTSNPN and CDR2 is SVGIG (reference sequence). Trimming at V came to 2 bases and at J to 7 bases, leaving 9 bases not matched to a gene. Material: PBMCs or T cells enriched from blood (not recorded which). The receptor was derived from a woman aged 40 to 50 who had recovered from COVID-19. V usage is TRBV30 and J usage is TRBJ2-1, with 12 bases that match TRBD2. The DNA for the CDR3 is TGTGCCTGGAGTCTAACCCTAGCGGGAGGGGGTAATGAGCAGTTCTTC. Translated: CAWSLTLAGGGNEQFF.